Presented here are 22 T cell receptor beta chains from one specimen sequenced in a study of cytomegalovirus exposure and HLA in healthy donors. Primers: 60 Vbeta forward and 13 Jbeta reverse. Produced via immunoSEQ multiplex PCR; TCRdb's table is partial and in-frame only. Of around 170,000 clones in the sample, around three quarters were seen once. The sample taken for sequencing was PBMCs. Source of these receptors: a man aged 40-49 years in good health and CMV-seronegative.

The chain recombines TRBV10-3 with TRBJ2-7, with 9 bases fitting TRBD1. CDR3 length equals 12 residues. The junction had 5 bases not matched to a gene; V was cut back by 9 bases and J by 5 bases. CDR1 is ENHRY, CDR2 SYGVKD, per germline. The CDR3 protein is CAIGQGKDEQYF. For the CDR3, the DNA is TGTGCCATAGGACAGGGGAAGGACGAGCAGTACTTC.

The CDR3 nucleotides read TGTGCCAGCAGCTTACAGACAGGGGTCACTGAAGCTTTCTTT. Its protein product is CASSLQTGVTEAFF. The chain carries TRBV7-2 and TRBJ1-1; 8 bases line up with TRBD1. From germline, CDR1 is SGHTA and CDR2 FQGNSA. Trimming at V came to 2 bases and at J to 4 bases, leaving 3 bases not matched to a gene. The CDR3 has 14 residues.

The CDR3 protein is CASSGSGGTGELFF. As DNA, the CDR3 is TGTGCCAGCAGCGGGTCAGGGGGCACCGGGGAGCTGTTTTTT. The V and J genes are TRBV7-9 and TRBJ2-2; 7 nucleotides match TRBD1. The germline V gene encodes CDR1 SEHNR and CDR2 FQNEAQ (reference sequence). The CDR3 consists of 14 residues. The ends lost 5 bases at V and 4 bases at J; junction bases unmatched: 4.

The chain carries TRBV29-1 and TRBJ2-7, with 9 bases aligning to TRBD1. The trim removed 7 bases at V and 3 bases at J, leaving 4 bases unmatched. This CDR3 contains 12 residues. Germline CDR1 and CDR2: SQVTM and ANQGSEA. CDR3 loop: CSGGTGIYEQYF. The CDR3 DNA reads TGCAGCGGCGGGACAGGGATCTACGAGCAGTACTTC.

The V gene is TRBV6-6, the J gene TRBJ2-7; 10 nucleotides agree with TRBD1. Germline V gene data show CDR1 as MNHNY and CDR2 as SVGAGI (reference sequence). This CDR3 has 15 residues. J was trimmed by 7 bases and V by 7 bases; bases with no gene match: 13. The CDR3 nucleotides are TGTGCCAGCAACGTACCGGGACAGGGGTCCCAGGAGCAGTACTTC. Amino acid sequence: CASNVPGQGSQEQYF.

The chain joins TRBV5-1 to TRBJ1-4, with D hard to call. The CDR3 length is 15 residues. Trimming took off 5 bases at V and 2 bases at J, with 13 bases between the two ends. Germline V lookup: CDR1 SGHRS, CDR2 YFSETQ. The CDR3 coding sequence is TGCGCCAGCAGACTACTAGGACTGACTAATGAAAAACTGTTTTTT. Translation: CASRLLGLTNEKLFF.

The genes are TRBV5-4 and TRBJ2-4; TRBD1 matches 10 bases. Germline V gives CDR1 SGHNT, CDR2 YYREEE (reference sequence). This CDR3 contains 14 residues. V trimming: 2 bases; J trimming: 8 bases; junction bases outside the gene matches: 4. CDR3 coding DNA: TGTGCCAGCAGCTTCCGGGACAGGGGTGACATTCAGTACTTC. Its protein product is CASSFRDRGDIQYF.

This chain links TRBV19 with TRBJ2-1; TRBD2 aligns across 9 bases. The CDR3 has 16 amino acids. V lost 2 bases to trimming and J lost 4 bases; unmatched junction nucleotides: 6. The germline V gene has CDR1 LNHDA and CDR2 SQIVND (reference sequence). The CDR3 nucleotides read TGTGCCAGTAGTATAATGCCTAGCGGGACTTACAATGAGCAGTTCTTC. Its protein product is CASSIMPSGTYNEQFF.

V gene TRBV7-8 combines with J gene TRBJ2-1; weak D call: TRBD2 (5 bases). CDR1 and CDR2 (germline): SGHVS, FQNEAQ. The V end was cut by 4 bases, the J end by 0 bases, with 16 bases between. The CDR3 has 17 residues. The CDR3 loop reads CASSSPPRGSSYNEQFF. DNA for the CDR3: TGTGCCAGCAGCTCGCCTCCCCGAGGGAGCTCCTACAATGAGCAGTTCTTC.

The gene calls are TRBV10-3 and TRBJ2-2; the match to TRBD2 covers 13 bases. Germline V gene lookup returns CDR1 ENHRY and CDR2 SYGVKD. The CDR3 spans 19 residues. The V segment lost 6 bases and the J segment 0 bases; nucleotides outside the gene matches: 10. The CDR3 DNA follows: TGTGCCATCAGCCCGGGACTAGCGGGAAACACGGCGAACACCGGGGAGCTGTTTTTT. Translation gives CAISPGLAGNTANTGELFF.

The chain combines TRBV30 with TRBJ1-2; the D is unclear. Germline V gene lookup returns CDR1 GTSNPN and CDR2 SVGIG (reference sequence). The germline V and J ends were trimmed by 4 bases and 4 bases, with 10 bases remaining between them. The CDR3 consists of 12 residues. This CDR3 reads CAWNPSPYGYTF. DNA for the CDR3: TGTGCCTGGAACCCAAGCCCCTATGGCTACACCTTC.

J is TRBJ1-2 and V is TRBV13, with 8 bases matching TRBD1. The CDR3 totals 14 residues. Germline-derived CDR1 and CDR2 are PRHDT and FYEKMQ (reference sequence). V lost 3 bases, J lost 7 bases, and 7 bases stayed unmatched. Here the CDR3 reads CASSFHQGASGYTF. CDR3 bases: TGTGCCAGCAGCTTCCACCAGGGGGCAAGTGGCTACACCTTC. Full variable domain (remainder filled in from reference TRBV13 and TRBJ1-2): AAGVIQSPRHLIKEKRETATLKCYPIPRHDTVYWYQQGPGQDPQFLISFYEKMQSDKGSIPDRFSAQQFSDYHSELNMSSLELGDSALYFCASSFHQGASGYTFGSGTRLTVV.

The chain links TRBV7-2 to TRBJ2-3, with D perhaps matching TRBD2 (7 bases). The CDR3 spans 15 residues. CDR1 and CDR2 from the germline V gene are SGHTA and FQGNSA. Trimming shortened V by 5 bases and J by 2 bases, and 14 bases separated the two germline ends. CDR3 in DNA: TGTGCCAGCAGCAAAAAGGGGGGGCTCACAGATACGCAGTATTTT. It yields the protein CASSKKGGLTDTQYF. Based on the CDR3 plus reference TRBV7-2 and TRBJ2-3, the full variable domain is GAGVSQSPSNKVTEKGKDVELRCDPISGHTALYWYRQSLGQGLEFLIYFQGNSAPDKSGLPSDRFSAERTGGSVSTLTIQRTQQEDSAVYLCASSKKGGLTDTQYFGPGTRLTVL.

The sample holds a few counts of this clone. The rearrangement links TRBV2 to TRBJ2-2; 9 nucleotides line up with TRBD2. The CDR3 covers 15 residues. Germline loops: CDR1 SNHLY, CDR2 FYNNEI. The trim removed 6 bases at V and 6 bases at J, leaving 8 bases unmatched. CDR3 protein: CASRPNAGGPGELFF. DNA of the CDR3: TGTGCCAGCAGGCCGAACGCGGGGGGGCCCGGGGAGCTGTTTTTT.

The chain joins TRBV5-1 to TRBJ1-2; 7 bases agree with TRBD1. The CDR3 loop spans 12 amino acids. The germline gives CDR1 SGHRS, CDR2 YFSETQ. V lost 1 base to trimming and J lost 8 bases; unmatched junction nucleotides: 2. CDR3 protein: CASSLTGEGYTF. The CDR3 coding sequence is TGCGCCAGCAGCTTGACAGGGGAAGGCTACACCTTC.

In this sample, this clone turned up once. The chain couples TRBV27 to TRBJ2-3, with D uncertain. Germline V gene sequence: CDR1 MNHEY, CDR2 SMNVEV (reference sequence). This CDR3 is built from 14 residues. Trimming took 10 bases from V and 0 from J, leaving 14 bases between them. The CDR3 DNA follows: TGTGCCACCCTTTCTCTTAGAAGCACAGATACGCAGTATTTT. This translates into CATLSLRSTDTQYF.

The sample holds one count of this clone. The gene calls are TRBV7-9 and TRBJ1-2, with D unclear. CDR3 length equals 13 residues. Germline CDR1 SEHNR, CDR2 FQNEAQ (reference sequence). Trimming removed 3 bases from V and 2 bases from J, with 7 bases in between. The chain's CDR3 is CASSFARNYGYTF. CDR3 bases: TGTGCCAGCAGCTTTGCCAGAAACTATGGCTACACCTTC.

This sequence joins TRBV7-9 and TRBJ1-1; possible D gene TRBD1, 5 bases. The CDR3 extends over 15 amino acids. V was shortened by 3 bases and J by 1 base, with 12 bases between the two germline ends. Germline CDR1 and CDR2: SEHNR and FQNEAQ (reference sequence). DNA for the CDR3: TGTGCCAGCAGCTTGAATCAGGGCGCGAACACTGAAGCTTTCTTT. Translation: CASSLNQGANTEAFF.

The V call is TRBV7-2, the J call TRBJ2-7; TRBD1 matches at 10 bases. CDR1 and CDR2 from the germline V gene are SGHTA and FQGNSA. The CDR3 has 16 residues. The trim removed 5 bases at V and 8 bases at J, leaving 15 bases unmatched. CDR3 nucleotide sequence: TGTGCCAGCAGCCCGATCCCCGGGACAGGGGCCCACCAGCAGTACTTC. Protein sequence: CASSPIPGTGAHQQYF.

V and J are TRBV7-2 and TRBJ2-1; TRBD2 aligns across 8 bases. The CDR3 covers 15 residues. Unmatched junction bases numbered 2, after V lost 0 bases and J lost 4 bases. Germline V gene sequence: CDR1 SGHTA, CDR2 FQGNSA. DNA for the CDR3: TGTGCCAGCAGCTTAGCCGGGAGGGAATACAATGAGCAGTTCTTC. This translates into CASSLAGREYNEQFF.

The gene calls are TRBV9 and TRBJ1-2; D is perhaps TRBD1 (6 bases). V dropped 4 bases and J dropped 10 bases, with 23 bases sitting between them. There are 15 residues in the CDR3. Germline lookup yields CDR1 SGDLS and CDR2 YYNGEE. CDR3 in amino acids: CASSPLPDSNIFYTF. The CDR3 DNA reads TGTGCCAGCAGCCCTCTTCCGGACAGCAATATATTCTACACCTTC.

The V call is TRBV15, the J call TRBJ2-5, with a tentative D call TRBD1 (5 bases). The CDR3 is made up of 15 amino acids. CDR1 and CDR2 (germline): LNHNV, YYDKDF (reference sequence). Trimming removed 0 bases at V and 1 base at J, with 9 bases between. CDR3 nucleotides: TGTGCCACCAGCAGAGATAGGGGCTTCCAAGAGACCCAGTACTTC. It encodes CATSRDRGFQETQYF.